One T cell receptor beta chain is described in this entry. Under the authors' procedure: Amplification of reference gene primers was used by the study to estimate nucleated cell counts. Libraries were prepared by immunoSEQ multiplex PCR; TCRdb keeps only in-frame clonotypes and omits some of them. Clone size and the V and J calls come from that table; the DNA yielded D and trimming. Found here are roughly 390,000 clones, 85% of them singletons; the top ten hold roughly 3.6%. This entry comes from a study of blood T cell repertoires in COVID-19. The overall study: The United States, Italy and Spain were the sources of the acute and convalescent COVID-19 samples. Nucleic acid was either cDNA or gDNA, and it came from T cells, B-cell-depleted T cells, or PBMCs.

Germline V gene lookup returns CDR1 SGHRS and CDR2 YFSETQ. Losses at the gene ends were 2 bases for V and 3 bases for J; bases not matched to a gene: 4. The CDR3 contains 15 residues. Sequences were obtained from peripheral blood. This TCR came from a woman between 18 and 29 years old with acute or convalescent COVID-19. The chain combines TRBV5-1 with TRBJ2-2; 7 bases align to TRBD1. CDR3 in amino acids: CASSLQGSYTGELFF. The CDR3 region has the DNA TGCGCCAGCAGCTTACAGGGGAGTTACACCGGGGAGCTGTTTTTT.